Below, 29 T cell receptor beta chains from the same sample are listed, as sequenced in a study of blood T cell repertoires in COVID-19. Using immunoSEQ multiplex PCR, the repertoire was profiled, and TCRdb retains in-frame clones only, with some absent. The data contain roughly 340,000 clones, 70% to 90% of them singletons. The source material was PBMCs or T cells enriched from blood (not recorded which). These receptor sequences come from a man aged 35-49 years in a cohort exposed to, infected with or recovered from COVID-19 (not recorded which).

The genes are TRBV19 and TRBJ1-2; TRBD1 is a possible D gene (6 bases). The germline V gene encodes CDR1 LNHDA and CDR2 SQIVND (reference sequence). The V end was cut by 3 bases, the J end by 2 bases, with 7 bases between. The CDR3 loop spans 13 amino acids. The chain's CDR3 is CASSMTGNYGYTF. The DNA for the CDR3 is TGTGCCAGTAGTATGACAGGAAACTATGGCTACACCTTC. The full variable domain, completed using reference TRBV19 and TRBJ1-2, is DGGITQSPKYLFRKEGQNVTLSCEQNLNHDAMYWYRQDPGQGLRLIYYSQIVNDFQKGDIAEGYSVSREKKESFPLTVTSAQKNPTAFYLCASSMTGNYGYTFGSGTRLTVV.

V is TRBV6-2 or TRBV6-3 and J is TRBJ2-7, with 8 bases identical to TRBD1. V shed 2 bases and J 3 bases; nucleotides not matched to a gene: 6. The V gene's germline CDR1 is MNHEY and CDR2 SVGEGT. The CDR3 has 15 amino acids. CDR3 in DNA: TGTGCCAGCAGTTACATCCAGGGGGCGGGCTACGAGCAGTACTTC. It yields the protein CASSYIQGAGYEQYF.

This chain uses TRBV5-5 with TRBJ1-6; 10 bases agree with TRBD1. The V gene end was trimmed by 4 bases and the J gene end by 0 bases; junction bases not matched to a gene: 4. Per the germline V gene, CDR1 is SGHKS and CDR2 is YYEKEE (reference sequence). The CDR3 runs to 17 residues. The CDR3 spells CASSRDRGSSYNSPLHF. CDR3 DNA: TGTGCCAGCAGCCGGGACAGGGGAAGCTCCTATAATTCACCCCTCCACTTT.

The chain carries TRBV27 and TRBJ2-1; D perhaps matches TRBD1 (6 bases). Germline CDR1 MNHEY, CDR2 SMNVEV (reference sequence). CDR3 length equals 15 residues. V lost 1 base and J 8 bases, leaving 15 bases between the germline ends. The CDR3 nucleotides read TGTGCCAGCAGTTTATGGGGGCCGGGCAGGGATGAGCAGTTCTTC. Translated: CASSLWGPGRDEQFF.

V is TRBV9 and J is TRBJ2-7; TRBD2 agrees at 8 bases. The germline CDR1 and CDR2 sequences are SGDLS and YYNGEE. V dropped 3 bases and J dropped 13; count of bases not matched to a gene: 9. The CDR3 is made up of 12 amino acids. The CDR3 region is CASSAPGGAIYF. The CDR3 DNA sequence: TGTGCCAGCAGCGCCCCCGGGGGGGCGATCTACTTC.

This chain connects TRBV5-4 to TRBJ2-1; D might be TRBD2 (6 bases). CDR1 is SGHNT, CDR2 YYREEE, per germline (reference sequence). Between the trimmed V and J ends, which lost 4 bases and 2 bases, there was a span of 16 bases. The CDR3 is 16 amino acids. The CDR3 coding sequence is TGTGCCAGCAGCCGAAGGGACTGGGGTACCTACAATGAGCAGTTCTTC. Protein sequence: CASSRRDWGTYNEQFF. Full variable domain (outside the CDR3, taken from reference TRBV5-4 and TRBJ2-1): ETGVTQSPTHLIKTRGQQVTLRCSSQSGHNTVSWYQQALGQGPQFIFQYYREEENGRGNFPPRFSGLQFPNYSSELNVNALELDDSALYLCASSRRDWGTYNEQFFGPGTRLTVL.

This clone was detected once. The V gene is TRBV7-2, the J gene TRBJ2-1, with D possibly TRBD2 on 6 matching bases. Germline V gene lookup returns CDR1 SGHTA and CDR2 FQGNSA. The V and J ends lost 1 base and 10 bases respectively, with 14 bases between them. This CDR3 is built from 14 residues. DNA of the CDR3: TGTGCCAGCAGCTTAGTTGGCCTAGCGCCCGAGCAGTTCTTC. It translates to CASSLVGLAPEQFF.

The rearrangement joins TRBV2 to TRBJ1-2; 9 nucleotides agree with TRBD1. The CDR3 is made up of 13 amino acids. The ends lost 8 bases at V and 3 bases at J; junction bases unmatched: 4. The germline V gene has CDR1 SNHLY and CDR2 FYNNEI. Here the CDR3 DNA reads TGTGCCAGCGGCCGGGACAGGGACTATGGCTACACCTTC. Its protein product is CASGRDRDYGYTF.

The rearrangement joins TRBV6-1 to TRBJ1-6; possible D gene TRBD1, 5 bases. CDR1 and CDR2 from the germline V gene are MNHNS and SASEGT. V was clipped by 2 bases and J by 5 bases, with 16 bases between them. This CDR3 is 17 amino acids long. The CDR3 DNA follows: TGTGCCAGCAGTGAAACCACGGGGGGGTTGCATAATTCACCCCTCCACTTT. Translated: CASSETTGGLHNSPLHF.

The CDR3 bases are TGTGCCAGCAACACAGCCGCAAGCTCCTACGAGCAGTACTTC. It yields the protein CASNTAASSYEQYF. The chain uses TRBV5-4 and TRBJ2-7; D gene uncertain. This CDR3 has 14 amino acids. The germline V gene encodes CDR1 SGHNT and CDR2 YYREEE (reference sequence). The V and J ends lost 6 bases and 0 bases respectively, with 13 bases between them. Full variable domain (outside the CDR3, taken from reference TRBV5-4 and TRBJ2-7): ETGVTQSPTHLIKTRGQQVTLRCSSQSGHNTVSWYQQALGQGPQFIFQYYREEENGRGNFPPRFSGLQFPNYSSELNVNALELDDSALYLCASNTAASSYEQYFGPGTRLTVT.

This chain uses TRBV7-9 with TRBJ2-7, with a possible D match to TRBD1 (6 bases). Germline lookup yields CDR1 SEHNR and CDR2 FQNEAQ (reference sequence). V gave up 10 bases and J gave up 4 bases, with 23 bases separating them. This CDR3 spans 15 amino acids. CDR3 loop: CATNQGQGGGYEQYF. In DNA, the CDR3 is TGTGCCACCAACCAGGGACAAGGTGGAGGATACGAGCAGTACTTC. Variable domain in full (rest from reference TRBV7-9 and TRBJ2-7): DTGVSQNPRHKITKRGQNVTFRCDPISEHNRLYWYRQTLGQGPEFLTYFQNEAQLEKSRLLSDRFSAERPKGSFSTLEIQRTEQGDSAMYLCATNQGQGGGYEQYFGPGTRLTVT.

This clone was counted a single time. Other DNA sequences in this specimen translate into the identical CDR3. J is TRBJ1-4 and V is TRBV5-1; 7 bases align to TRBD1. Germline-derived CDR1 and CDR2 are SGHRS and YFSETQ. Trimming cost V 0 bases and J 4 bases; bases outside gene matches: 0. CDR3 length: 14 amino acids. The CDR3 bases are TGCGCCAGCAGCTTGGGACAGGGTAATGAAAAACTGTTTTTT. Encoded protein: CASSLGQGNEKLFF.

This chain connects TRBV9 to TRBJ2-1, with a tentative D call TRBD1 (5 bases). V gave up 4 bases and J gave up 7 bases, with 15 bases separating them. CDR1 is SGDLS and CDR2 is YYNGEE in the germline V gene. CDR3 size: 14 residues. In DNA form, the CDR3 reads TGTGCCAGCAGCCCGCACGACAGTCCGAATGAGCAGTTCTTC. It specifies CASSPHDSPNEQFF.

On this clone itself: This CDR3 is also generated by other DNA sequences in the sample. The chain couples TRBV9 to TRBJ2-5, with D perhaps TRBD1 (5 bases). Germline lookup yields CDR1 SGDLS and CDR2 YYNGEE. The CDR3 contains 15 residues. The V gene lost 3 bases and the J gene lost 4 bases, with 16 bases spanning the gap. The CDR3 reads CASSAAPGQGETQYF. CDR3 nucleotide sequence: TGTGCCAGCAGCGCGGCGCCAGGTCAGGGAGAGACCCAGTACTTC.

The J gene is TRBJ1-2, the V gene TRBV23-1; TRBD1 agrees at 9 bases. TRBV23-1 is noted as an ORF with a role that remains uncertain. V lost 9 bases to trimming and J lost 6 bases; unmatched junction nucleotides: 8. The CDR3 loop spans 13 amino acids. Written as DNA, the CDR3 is TGCGCCAGTACGGACAGGGGAGCGGATGGCTACACCTTC. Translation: CASTDRGADGYTF.

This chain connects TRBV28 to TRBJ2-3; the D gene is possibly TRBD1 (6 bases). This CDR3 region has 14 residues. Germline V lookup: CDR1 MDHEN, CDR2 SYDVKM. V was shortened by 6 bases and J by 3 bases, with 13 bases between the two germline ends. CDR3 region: CASRFPGHTDTQYF. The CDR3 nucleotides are TGTGCCAGCAGGTTCCCGGGACATACAGATACGCAGTATTTT. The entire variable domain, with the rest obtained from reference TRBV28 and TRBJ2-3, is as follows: DVKVTQSSRYLVKRTGEKVFLECVQDMDHENMFWYRQDPGLGLRLIYFSYDVKMKEKGDIPEGYSVSREKKERFSLILESASTNQTSMYLCASRFPGHTDTQYFGPGTRLTVL.

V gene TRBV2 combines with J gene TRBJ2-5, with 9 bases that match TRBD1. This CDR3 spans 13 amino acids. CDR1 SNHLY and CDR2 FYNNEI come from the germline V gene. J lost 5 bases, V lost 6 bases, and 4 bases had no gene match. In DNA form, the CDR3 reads TGTGCCAGCAGACAGGGGGCGTGGGAGACCCAGTACTTC. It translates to CASRQGAWETQYF.

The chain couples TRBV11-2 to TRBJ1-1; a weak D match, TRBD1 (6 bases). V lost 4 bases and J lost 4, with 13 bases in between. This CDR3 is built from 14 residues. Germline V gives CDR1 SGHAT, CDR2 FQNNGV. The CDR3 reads CASSYTGSGTEAFF. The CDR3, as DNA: TGTGCCAGCAGCTACACAGGGAGCGGCACTGAAGCTTTCTTT.

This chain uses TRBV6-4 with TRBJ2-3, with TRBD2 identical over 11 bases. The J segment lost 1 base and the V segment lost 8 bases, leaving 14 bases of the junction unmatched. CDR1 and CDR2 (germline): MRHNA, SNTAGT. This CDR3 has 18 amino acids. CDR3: CASAISGRAMGGTDTQYF. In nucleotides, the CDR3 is TGTGCCAGCGCTATTAGCGGGAGGGCAATGGGGGGCACAGATACGCAGTATTTT.

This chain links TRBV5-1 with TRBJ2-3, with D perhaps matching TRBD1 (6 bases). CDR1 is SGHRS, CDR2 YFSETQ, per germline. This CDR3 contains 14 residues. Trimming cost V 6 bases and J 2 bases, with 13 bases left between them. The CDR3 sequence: CASNPGQLTDTQYF. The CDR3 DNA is TGCGCCAGCAATCCGGGACAACTCACAGATACGCAGTATTTT. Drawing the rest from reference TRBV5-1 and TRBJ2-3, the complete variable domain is KAGVTQTPRYLIKTRGQQVTLSCSPISGHRSVSWYQQTPGQGLQFLFEYFSETQRNKGNFPGRFSGRQFSNSRSEMNVSTLELGDSALYLCASNPGQLTDTQYFGPGTRLTVL.

CDR3 residues: CASSPQGAAHAYYGYTF. The CDR3 DNA reads TGTGCCAGCTCACCACAGGGGGCGGCCCACGCATACTATGGCTACACCTTC. This chain joins TRBV18 and TRBJ1-2; 7 bases match TRBD1. Germline-derived CDR1 and CDR2 are KGHSH and LQKENI. V was pared by 1 base and J by 3 bases, with 11 bases of the junction left unmatched. The CDR3 totals 17 residues. The variable domain in full, completed from reference TRBV18 and TRBJ1-2, reads NAGVMQNPRHLVRRRGQEARLRCSPMKGHSHVYWYRQLPEEGLKFMVYLQKENIIDESGMPKERFSAEFPKEGPSILRIQQVVRGDSAAYFCASSPQGAAHAYYGYTFGSGTRLTVV.

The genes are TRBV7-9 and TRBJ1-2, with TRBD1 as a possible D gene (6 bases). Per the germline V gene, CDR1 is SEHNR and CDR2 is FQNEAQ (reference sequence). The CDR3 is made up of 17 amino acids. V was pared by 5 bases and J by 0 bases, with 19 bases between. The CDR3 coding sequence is TGTGCCAGCAGCCACAGGGATGCAGGCGTGGCTAACTATGGCTACACCTTC. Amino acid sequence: CASSHRDAGVANYGYTF.

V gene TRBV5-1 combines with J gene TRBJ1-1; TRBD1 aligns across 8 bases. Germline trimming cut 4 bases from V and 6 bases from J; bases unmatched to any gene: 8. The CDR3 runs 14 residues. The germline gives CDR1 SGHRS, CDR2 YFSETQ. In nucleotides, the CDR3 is TGCGCCAGCAGCCGGGACAGGCCTAGCTCTGAAGCTTTCTTT. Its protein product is CASSRDRPSSEAFF.

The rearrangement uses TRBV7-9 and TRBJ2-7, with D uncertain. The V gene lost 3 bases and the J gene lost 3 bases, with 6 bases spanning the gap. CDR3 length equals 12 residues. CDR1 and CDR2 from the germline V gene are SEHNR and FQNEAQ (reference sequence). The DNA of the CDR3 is TGTGCCAGCAGCTTTACAAGCTACGAGCAGTACTTC. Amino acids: CASSFTSYEQYF.

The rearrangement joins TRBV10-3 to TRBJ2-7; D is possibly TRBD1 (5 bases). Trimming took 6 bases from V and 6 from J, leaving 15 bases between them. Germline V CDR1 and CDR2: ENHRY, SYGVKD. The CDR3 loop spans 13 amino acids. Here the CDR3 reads CAISPSIQGEQYF. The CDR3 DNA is TGTGCCATCAGCCCTAGTATTCAGGGCGAGCAGTACTTC.

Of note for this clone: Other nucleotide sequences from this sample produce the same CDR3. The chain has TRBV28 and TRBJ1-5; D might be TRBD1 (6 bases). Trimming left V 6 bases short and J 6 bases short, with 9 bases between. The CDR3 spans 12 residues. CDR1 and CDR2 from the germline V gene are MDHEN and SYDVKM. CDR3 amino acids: CASRTGIQPQHF. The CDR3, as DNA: TGTGCCAGCAGGACAGGCATTCAGCCCCAGCATTTT. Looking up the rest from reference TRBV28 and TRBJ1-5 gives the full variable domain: DVKVTQSSRYLVKRTGEKVFLECVQDMDHENMFWYRQDPGLGLRLIYFSYDVKMKEKGDIPEGYSVSREKKERFSLILESASTNQTSMYLCASRTGIQPQHFGDGTRLSIL.

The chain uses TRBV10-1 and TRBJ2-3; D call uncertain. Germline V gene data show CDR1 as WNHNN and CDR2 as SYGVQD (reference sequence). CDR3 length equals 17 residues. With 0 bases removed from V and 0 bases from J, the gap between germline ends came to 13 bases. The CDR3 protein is CASSESTRVKSTDTQYF. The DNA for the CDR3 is TGCGCCAGCAGTGAGTCGACTCGAGTAAAGAGCACAGATACGCAGTATTTT.

Written as DNA, the CDR3 is TGTGCCAGCAGTTACTGGCAGGGCTCTGAGCAGTTCTTC. Its translation: CASSYWQGSEQFF. The chain joins TRBV6-5 to TRBJ2-1; D possibly corresponds to TRBD1 (5 bases). Trimming stripped 1 base from V and 9 bases from J, with 10 bases between. From germline, CDR1 is MNHEY and CDR2 SVGAGI. The CDR3 sequence is 13 residues long.

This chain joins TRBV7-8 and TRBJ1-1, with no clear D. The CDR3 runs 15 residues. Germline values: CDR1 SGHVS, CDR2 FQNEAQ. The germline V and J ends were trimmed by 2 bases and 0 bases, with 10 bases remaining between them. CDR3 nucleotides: TGTGCCAGCAGCTTACTAAACAGCATGAACACTGAAGCTTTCTTT. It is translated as CASSLLNSMNTEAFF.